A selection of T cell receptor beta chains follows, all from one sample in a study of OX40 agonist ivuxolimab in advanced cancers. Sequenced by immunoSEQ multiplex PCR; TCRdb stores in-frame clones only, minus some. Of tens of thousands of clones listed, roughly 84% are singletons. Sample: CD4+ or CD8+ T cells sorted from blood, taken in a trial of the OX40 agonist ivuxolimab. Every receptor here comes from an adult with an advanced solid tumor such as melanoma, head and neck, liver or kidney cancer. Both conserved end residues are part of each CDR3. D genes are given only for firm matches. Size tells how often a clone was seen (once, few, many) or the class of an expanded clone, and some rows leave it out.

v_gene	d_gene	len	j_gene	abundance	CDR3aa	CDR3nt
TRBV23-1	NA	15	TRBJ1-2	NA	CASSQRPRASVGYTF	TGCGCCAGCAGTCAACGCCCCCGGGCGAGCGTTGGCTACACCTTC
TRBV27	NA	11	TRBJ1-1	few	CASSLRGEAFF	TGTGCCAGCAGTTTGAGGGGGGAAGCTTTCTTT
TRBV14	NA	11	TRBJ2-3	NA	CASSLIDTQYF	TGTGCCAGCAGCCTCATAGATACGCAGTATTTT
TRBV2	TRBD2	13	TRBJ2-3	NA	CASTTSETDTQYF	TGTGCCAGCACAACTAGCGAAACAGATACGCAGTATTTT
TRBV4-2	TRBD2	15	TRBJ2-5	NA	CASSQGTSGQETQYF	TGTGCCAGCAGCCAAGGGACTAGCGGGCAAGAGACCCAGTACTTC
TRBV2	NA	13	TRBJ2-7	NA	CASNKGEVNEQYF	TGTGCCAGCAATAAAGGAGAAGTCAACGAGCAGTACTTC
TRBV10-3	TRBD2	15	TRBJ2-7	NA	CAISGKGTRGYEQYF	TGTGCCATCAGTGGAAAAGGGACTAGGGGTTACGAGCAGTACTTC
TRBV5-4	TRBD1	17	TRBJ2-1	NA	CASSSGTGRSFYNEQFF	TGTGCCAGCAGCTCGGGGACAGGGAGATCGTTTTACAATGAGCAGTTCTTC
TRBV10-3	NA	17	TRBJ1-2	NA	CAISDSLMTGASYGYTF	TGTGCCATCAGTGATAGCCTGATGACAGGTGCGTCCTATGGCTACACCTTC
TRBV28	NA	14	TRBJ1-2	NA	CASSPVGANYGYTF	TGTGCCAGCAGTCCCGTCGGGGCCAACTATGGCTACACCTTC
TRBV28	NA	12	TRBJ1-1	few	CASSLRQRQAFF	TGTGCCAGCAGTCTGAGACAGAGGCAAGCTTTCTTT
TRBV11-2	NA	13	TRBJ1-2	NA	CASSPARDYGYTF	TGTGCCAGCAGCCCCGCCAGGGACTATGGCTACACCTTC
TRBV7-2	NA	12	TRBJ1-6	once	CASSPQGSPLHF	TGTGCCAGCAGCCCCCAGGGCTCACCCCTCCACTTT
TRBV5-5	NA	16	TRBJ2-2	NA	CASSLLQGRYTGELFF	TGTGCCAGCAGCTTGTTGCAGGGGCGGTACACCGGGGAGCTGTTTTTT
TRBV7-3	TRBD1	15	TRBJ2-1	NA	CASSARGSSYNEQFF	TGTGCCAGCAGCGCCAGGGGGAGCTCCTACAATGAGCAGTTCTTC
TRBV5-6	TRBD1	14	TRBJ2-7	NA	CASSWTGPSYEQYF	TGTGCCAGCAGCTGGACAGGGCCCTCCTACGAGCAGTACTTC
TRBV5-6	NA	13	TRBJ1-2	NA	CASSLIRAYGYTF	TGTGCCAGCAGCCTGATCCGAGCCTATGGCTACACCTTC
TRBV2	TRBD2	17	TRBJ2-5	NA	CASSSPDLAGGRETQYF	TGTGCCAGCAGTTCCCCGGACTTGGCGGGGGGGAGGGAGACCCAGTACTTC
TRBV4-2	TRBD1	12	TRBJ1-2	few	CASSQGTGGYTF	TGTGCCAGCAGCCAGGGGACAGGGGGCTACACCTTC
TRBV28	TRBD1	15	TRBJ1-5	NA	CASSLGQGYNQPQHF	TGTGCCAGCAGTTTGGGACAGGGGTATAATCAGCCCCAGCATTTT
TRBV28	TRBD1	15	TRBJ1-2	NA	CASSPNFQGAWGYTF	TGTGCCAGCAGTCCAAATTTCCAGGGGGCGTGGGGCTACACCTTC
TRBV2	NA	16	TRBJ2-4	NA	CASSGTASLAKNIQYF	TGTGCCAGCAGTGGGACAGCAAGTCTAGCCAAAAACATTCAGTACTTC
TRBV29-1	TRBD2	15	TRBJ2-1	NA	CSVDPSAGGWNEQFF	TGCAGCGTTGACCCCTCAGCGGGAGGGTGGAATGAGCAGTTCTTC
TRBV30	TRBD2	19	TRBJ2-2	few	CAWRLRLAGQVANTGELFF	TGTGCCTGGAGGCTGAGACTAGCGGGGCAAGTAGCGAACACCGGGGAGCTGTTTTTT
TRBV7-7	NA	14	TRBJ2-7	NA	CASSPSLDSYEQYF	TGTGCTAGCAGCCCTAGCCTGGACAGCTACGAGCAGTACTTC
TRBV6-5	NA	15	TRBJ1-5	NA	CASSYRQSSNQPQHF	TGTGCCAGCAGTTACAGACAGAGTAGCAATCAGCCCCAGCATTTT
TRBV7-2	TRBD2	16	TRBJ2-5	NA	CASSSRLAGGVETQYF	TGTGCCAGCAGCTCCCGACTAGCGGGGGGTGTAGAGACCCAGTACTTC
TRBV2	NA	14	TRBJ1-4	NA	CASSLVREGRKLFF	TGTGCCAGCAGCCTGGTCAGGGAAGGACGAAAACTGTTTTTT
TRBV25-1	TRBD1	13	TRBJ2-3	NA	CASRDRTGGTQYF	TGTGCCAGCAGGGATCGTACAGGGGGAACGCAGTATTTT
TRBV6-5	NA	14	TRBJ2-3	NA	CASSYGLSTDTQYF	TGTGCCAGCAGTTACGGATTAAGCACAGATACGCAGTATTTT
TRBV11-3	NA	16	TRBJ2-1	NA	CASSLSWGGGKNEQFF	TGTGCCAGCAGCTTAAGTTGGGGAGGGGGAAAAAATGAGCAGTTCTTC
TRBV7-2	NA	17	TRBJ1-3	NA	CASSLGRTVQSGNTIYF	TGTGCCAGCAGCCTGGGAAGGACCGTTCAATCTGGAAACACCATATATTTT
TRBV7-3	NA	14	TRBJ2-3	NA	CASSLDPSTDTQYF	TGTGCCAGCAGCTTGGACCCTAGCACAGATACGCAGTATTTT
TRBV5-1	TRBD1	15	TRBJ1-1	once	CASSFPGTGETEAFF	TGCGCCAGCAGCTTCCCCGGGACAGGGGAGACTGAAGCTTTCTTT
TRBV7-3	NA	15	TRBJ1-1	NA	CASSLTGRGGTEAFF	TGTGCCAGCAGCTTAACGGGCAGGGGCGGCACTGAAGCTTTCTTT
TRBV2	NA	13	TRBJ1-5	once	CASSKSLNQPQHF	TGTGCCAGCAGTAAGTCGCTCAATCAGCCCCAGCATTTT
TRBV18	TRBD2	17	TRBJ2-1	NA	CASSPPSGTTSYNEQFF	TGTGCCAGCTCACCACCGTCGGGGACTACCTCCTACAATGAGCAGTTCTTC
TRBV7-2	TRBD2	19	TRBJ2-2	NA	CASSLEPLAGGTNTGELFF	TGTGCCAGCAGCTTAGAGCCACTAGCGGGGGGCACGAACACCGGGGAGCTGTTTTTT
TRBV25-1	NA	15	TRBJ1-2	few	CASLAPGQSIYGYTF	TGTGCCAGCTTGGCCCCCGGACAGTCGATCTATGGCTACACCTTC
TRBV5-1	TRBD1	15	TRBJ2-1	NA	CASSLGGGPYNEQFF	TGCGCCAGCAGCTTGGGAGGGGGCCCATACAATGAGCAGTTCTTC
TRBV4-3	TRBD2	20	TRBJ2-2	NA	CASSQDLPSGGLSNTGELFF	TGCGCCAGCAGCCAAGATCTACCTAGCGGGGGCCTCTCGAACACCGGGGAGCTGTTTTTT
TRBV19	TRBD2	14	TRBJ2-3	NA	CASSRLAHTDTQYF	TGTGCCAGTAGTAGACTAGCTCACACAGATACGCAGTATTTT
TRBV4-2	NA	14	TRBJ1-2	NA	CASSQTTGSYGYTF	TGTGCCAGCAGCCAGACAACAGGGAGCTATGGCTACACCTTC
TRBV11-2	TRBD1	14	TRBJ1-2	NA	CASSATGGSYGYTF	TGTGCCAGCAGCGCGACAGGGGGCTCTTATGGCTACACCTTC